The 30 T cell receptor beta chains below all came from one sample that was sequenced in a study of T cell repertoires in cytomegalovirus infection. TCRdb re-derived calls from the reads in MiXCR, one entry per CDR3 protein. Of 200,000 to 300,000 distinct CDR3 sequences listed, 10% to 15% are singletons. The source material was PBMCs. These receptors all stem from a human donor in good health (CMV status not recorded). Some clones in this sample may be carry-over from other donors' samples.

At least ten counts were recorded for this clonotype. The chain uses TRBV7-2 and TRBJ2-7, with D possibly matching TRBD1 (6 bases). V was cut by 1 base and J by 3 bases, with 16 bases left in between. This CDR3 is 16 amino acids long. The germline gives CDR1 SGHTA, CDR2 FQGNSA. CDR3 in DNA: TGTGCCAGCAGCTTAGAGTGGGACACCAACTACTACGAGCAGTACTTC. This encodes CASSLEWDTNYYEQYF.

V gene TRBV12-3 or TRBV12-4 combines with J gene TRBJ1-1; perhaps TRBD1 as D (5 bases). This CDR3 comprises 14 residues. The V gene lost 4 bases and the J gene lost 0 bases, with 9 bases spanning the gap. CDR3 loop: CASSSGRMNTEAFF. DNA of the CDR3: TGTGCCAGCAGTTCGGGACGGATGAACACTGAAGCTTTCTTT.

Many counts were recorded for this clonotype. The gene calls are TRBV6-5 and TRBJ1-3; D may be TRBD1 (5 bases). CDR1 is MNHEY, CDR2 SVGAGI, per germline. The germline V and J ends were trimmed by 0 bases and 8 bases, with 17 bases remaining between them. The CDR3 is made up of 16 amino acids. The CDR3 spells CASSYSNFGGVDTIYF. CDR3 bases: TGTGCCAGCAGTTACTCGAATTTCGGGGGGGTTGACACCATATATTTT.

This chain uses TRBV29-1 with TRBJ2-5; TRBD2 agrees at 8 bases. CDR3 length: 16 amino acids. The ends lost 6 bases at V and 4 bases at J; junction bases unmatched: 16. CDR1 is SQVTM and CDR2 is ANQGSEA in the germline V gene. The DNA for the CDR3 is TGCAGCGTGGGCGGGGGGCTAGCGGCTTGGGGAGAGACCCAGTACTTC. It codes for CSVGGGLAAWGETQYF.

This clonotype turned up a few times. The CDR3 reads CASSMERGRPSNTEAFF. The CDR3 region has the DNA TGTGCCAGTAGTATGGAAAGGGGGCGGCCCTCAAACACTGAAGCTTTCTTT. The V call is TRBV19, the J call TRBJ1-1, with 7 bases lining up with TRBD1. Trimming removed 3 bases from V and 2 bases from J; junction bases left unmatched: 12. CDR1 is LNHDA, CDR2 SQIVND, per germline (reference sequence). The CDR3 extends over 17 amino acids. The variable domain in full, completed from reference TRBV19 and TRBJ1-1, reads DGGITQSPKYLFRKEGQNVTLSCEQNLNHDAMYWYRQDPGQGLRLIYYSQIVNDFQKGDIAEGYSVSREKKESFPLTVTSAQKNPTAFYLCASSMERGRPSNTEAFFGQGTRLTVV.

This clonotype was detected many times. This chain uses TRBV7-9 with TRBJ1-2; the D gene is possibly TRBD1 (5 bases). Trimming shortened V by 5 bases and J by 7 bases, and 17 bases separated the two germline ends. Germline V gene sequence: CDR1 SEHNR, CDR2 FQNEAQ (reference sequence). The CDR3 extends over 14 amino acids. In nucleotides, the CDR3 is TGTGCCAGCAGCCCCGGAGAGGGGAGCGGTGGCTACACCTTC. It encodes CASSPGEGSGGYTF.

By proportion, this clonotype is medium-sized (0.01 to 0.1%). V and J are TRBV7-2 and TRBJ2-1; 12 bases align to TRBD2. The CDR3 has 15 residues. Germline V gene lookup returns CDR1 SGHTA and CDR2 FQGNSA. The ends lost 2 bases at V and 5 bases at J; junction bases unmatched: 1. The CDR3 reads CASSLTSGGHNEQFF. DNA of the CDR3: TGTGCCAGCAGCTTAACTAGCGGGGGGCACAATGAGCAGTTCTTC. The full variable domain, with the rest looked up from reference TRBV7-2 and TRBJ2-1, is GAGVSQSPSNKVTEKGKDVELRCDPISGHTALYWYRQSLGQGLEFLIYFQGNSAPDKSGLPSDRFSAERTGGSVSTLTIQRTQQEDSAVYLCASSLTSGGHNEQFFGPGTRLTVL.

This clonotype has just a few counts. The J gene is TRBJ2-3, the V gene TRBV20-1; the match to TRBD2 covers 7 bases. Trimming at V came to 0 bases and at J to 5 bases, leaving 11 bases not matched to a gene. Germline loops: CDR1 DFQATT, CDR2 SNEGSKA (reference sequence). The CDR3 consists of 16 residues. CDR3 DNA: TGCAGTGCTAGAGATAGGTATCGCGGGGGATTAGATACGCAGTATTTT. Amino acid sequence: CSARDRYRGGLDTQYF.

This clonotype has a handful of counts. V usage is TRBV7-2 and J usage is TRBJ1-5; the D gene is possibly TRBD1 (5 bases). Germline assignment: CDR1 SGHTA and CDR2 FQGNSA. V lost 4 bases to trimming and J lost 3 bases, with 10 bases between them. The CDR3 sequence is 14 residues long. CDR3: CASSWGVFNQPQHF. The CDR3 region has the DNA TGTGCCAGCAGCTGGGGGGTGTTCAATCAGCCCCAGCATTTT.

The rearrangement uses TRBV9 and TRBJ1-5; D remains ambiguous. The CDR3 spans 13 residues. Germline values: CDR1 SGDLS, CDR2 YYNGEE. V lost 1 base and J 4 bases, leaving 6 bases between the germline ends. The CDR3 reads CASSVSMNQPQHF. For the CDR3, the DNA is TGTGCCAGCAGCGTATCTATGAATCAGCCCCAGCATTTT.

The genes are TRBV30 and TRBJ1-6; 7 bases line up with TRBD1. The CDR3 totals 13 residues. CDR1 is GTSNPN and CDR2 is SVGIG in the germline V gene (reference sequence). Unmatched junction bases numbered 9, after V lost 2 bases and J lost 14 bases. CDR3 amino acids: CAWSRDRPRTLHF. The CDR3 nucleotides read TGTGCCTGGAGTCGGGACAGACCCCGAACCCTCCACTTT.

This clonotype appeared many times. The CDR3 sequence: CASNLRGGDYGYTF. CDR3 in DNA: TGTGCCAGCAACCTTAGAGGGGGTGACTATGGCTACACCTTC. V is TRBV7-2 and J is TRBJ1-2; possible D gene TRBD1, 6 bases. The CDR3 is 14 amino acids. Germline values: CDR1 SGHTA, CDR2 FQGNSA. The germline V and J ends were trimmed by 7 bases and 3 bases, with 15 bases remaining between them. Full variable domain (missing parts from reference TRBV7-2 and TRBJ1-2): GAGVSQSPSNKVTEKGKDVELRCDPISGHTALYWYRQSLGQGLEFLIYFQGNSAPDKSGLPSDRFSAERTGGSVSTLTIQRTQQEDSAVYLCASNLRGGDYGYTFGSGTRLTVV.

Many counts were recorded for this clonotype. The CDR3 region has the DNA TGTGCCAGCACTCTGGGGGAGACCCAGTACTTC. The encoded protein is CASTLGETQYF. The chain links TRBV11-3 to TRBJ2-5, with D uncertain. Deletions cut 7 bases from V and 5 bases from J, with 8 bases between. The CDR3 loop spans 11 amino acids. Germline V gives CDR1 SGHNT, CDR2 YENEEA.

This clonotype showed up many times. The chain links TRBV7-2 to TRBJ1-1; unclear D gene. Trimming removed 1 base from V and 5 bases from J, with 11 bases in between. Germline V CDR1 and CDR2: SGHTA, FQGNSA. CDR3 length: 14 residues. CDR3 amino acids: CASSLVPHRTEAFF. The CDR3 nucleotides read TGTGCCAGCAGCTTAGTCCCCCATCGGACTGAAGCTTTCTTT.

At least ten counts were recorded for this clonotype. This chain uses TRBV5-5 with TRBJ1-1, with no clear D. Trimming took 3 bases from V and 0 from J, leaving 12 bases between them. CDR3 length: 15 residues. In germline, CDR1 is SGHKS, CDR2 YYEKEE (reference sequence). CDR3 loop: CASSWGQPMNTEAFF. The CDR3 DNA reads TGTGCCAGCAGCTGGGGTCAGCCGATGAACACTGAAGCTTTCTTT.

The table lists this clonotype with many counts. This CDR3 reads CASSLEGGQETQYF. The CDR3 region has the DNA TGTGCCAGCAGCTTGGAAGGGGGCCAAGAGACCCAGTACTTC. The V gene is TRBV7-2, the J gene TRBJ2-5; possibly TRBD1 for D (6 bases). The ends were cut back, 3 bases at V and 1 base at J, with 9 bases in the middle. CDR3 size: 14 residues. Germline assignment: CDR1 SGHTA and CDR2 FQGNSA.

Ten or more counts support this clonotype. V is TRBV7-9 and J is TRBJ2-7, with 7 bases aligning to TRBD2. Germline loops: CDR1 SEHNR, CDR2 FQNEAQ (reference sequence). V shed 4 bases and J 2 bases; nucleotides not matched to a gene: 5. The CDR3 consists of 14 residues. The CDR3 sequence is CASSWAGDTYEQYF. The DNA for the CDR3 is TGTGCCAGCAGCTGGGCGGGAGACACCTACGAGCAGTACTTC.

This chain links TRBV28 with TRBJ2-3; 13 bases match TRBD2. V was clipped by 5 bases and J by 2 bases; unmatched bases: 7. The CDR3 runs 17 residues. The germline V gene encodes CDR1 MDHEN and CDR2 SYDVKM. The CDR3 spells CASSPYGTSGTTDTQYF. The CDR3 DNA reads TGTGCCAGCAGTCCTTACGGGACTAGCGGGACCACAGATACGCAGTATTTT.

This clonotype showed up many times. The V call is TRBV7-9, the J call TRBJ2-1; maybe TRBD2 (5 bases). Germline CDR1 reads SEHNR; CDR2 reads FQNEAQ (reference sequence). Trimming took off 1 base at V and 0 bases at J, with 10 bases between the two ends. The CDR3 contains 16 residues. CDR3 sequence: CASSLETGSSYNEQFF. CDR3 DNA: TGTGCCAGCAGCTTAGAAACGGGGAGCTCCTACAATGAGCAGTTCTTC.

This clonotype was detected a few times. The chain carries TRBV5-4 and TRBJ2-3; the match to TRBD2 covers 14 bases. Germline CDR1 SGHNT, CDR2 YYREEE (reference sequence). The CDR3 is 16 amino acids. After removal of 5 bases from V and 6 bases from J, the junction contained 8 bases not matched to a gene. CDR3 amino acids: CASRRGLAGDADTQYF. The CDR3 DNA reads as TGTGCCAGCAGACGGGGACTAGCGGGAGATGCGGATACGCAGTATTTT.

This clonotype appeared many times. The chain is built from TRBV7-2 and TRBJ1-6; tentatively, D is TRBD1 (5 bases). The CDR3 length is 12 residues. Trimming took 5 bases from V and 7 from J, leaving 6 bases between them. Germline V gene lookup returns CDR1 SGHTA and CDR2 FQGNSA. The CDR3 here is CASSDRNSPLHF. In nucleotides, the CDR3 is TGTGCCAGCAGCGACAGAAATTCACCCCTCCACTTT.

This clonotype was found many times. The chain carries TRBV5-6 and TRBJ2-1; D remains unclear. The CDR3 totals 13 residues. Germline values: CDR1 SGHDT, CDR2 YYEEEE. Trimming stripped 2 bases from V and 4 bases from J, with 7 bases between. For the CDR3, the DNA is TGTGCCAGCAGCTTCTTTCAGTACAATGAGCAGTTCTTC. This encodes CASSFFQYNEQFF.

This clonotype was detected only a few times. This rearrangement joins TRBV5-1 to TRBJ1-1; perhaps TRBD1 as D (5 bases). Trimming left V 0 bases short and J 4 bases short, with 10 bases between. This CDR3 is built from 14 residues. Germline-derived CDR1 and CDR2 are SGHRS and YFSETQ. The CDR3 region has the DNA TGCGCCAGCAGCTTGGGACAGAGAGGCACTGAAGCTTTCTTT. It translates to CASSLGQRGTEAFF. The full variable domain, its missing parts supplied by reference TRBV5-1 and TRBJ1-1, is KAGVTQTPRYLIKTRGQQVTLSCSPISGHRSVSWYQQTPGQGLQFLFEYFSETQRNKGNFPGRFSGRQFSNSRSEMNVSTLELGDSALYLCASSLGQRGTEAFFGQGTRLTVV.

The V call is TRBV9, the J call TRBJ1-1; D not certain. Germline CDR1 SGDLS, CDR2 YYNGEE. The CDR3 extends over 13 amino acids. Trimming left V 0 bases short and J 4 bases short, with 7 bases between. The DNA of the CDR3 is TGTGCCAGCAGCGTAGGGAGTGGCACTGAAGCTTTCTTT. It translates to CASSVGSGTEAFF.

Many counts were recorded for this clonotype. CDR3: CASAGSGNTIYF. The CDR3 DNA reads TGTGCCAGCGCGGGGTCTGGAAACACCATATATTTT. The chain employs TRBV6-6 and TRBJ1-3; D unresolved. Trimming pared 8 bases from V and 1 base from J, leaving 6 bases between. This CDR3 is 12 amino acids long. The germline gives CDR1 MNHNY, CDR2 SVGAGI (reference sequence).

The genes are TRBV13 and TRBJ2-4; D is undetermined. Trimming removed 4 bases at V and 6 bases at J, with 13 bases between. The CDR3 spans 14 residues. Germline V lookup: CDR1 PRHDT, CDR2 FYEKMQ (reference sequence). Here the CDR3 DNA reads TGTGCCAGCAGCTCCGAGAGTCCGGGAAACATTCAGTACTTC. Encoded protein: CASSSESPGNIQYF.

This clonotype was detected ten times or more. The rearrangement uses TRBV4-3 and TRBJ1-2, with TRBD1 matching over 7 bases. The V segment lost 3 bases and the J segment 8 bases; nucleotides outside the gene matches: 3. The germline CDR1 and CDR2 sequences are LGHNA and YSLEER. The CDR3 loop spans 12 amino acids. CDR3 in amino acids: CASSQATGGYTF. The CDR3 DNA is TGCGCCAGCAGCCAGGCGACAGGGGGCTACACCTTC.

This clonotype was found many times. The chain links TRBV7-6 to TRBJ2-3; tentative D call: TRBD1 (5 bases). The germline V gene encodes CDR1 SGHVS and CDR2 FNYEAQ. The length of the CDR3 is 14 residues. V gave up 7 bases and J gave up 6 bases, with 17 bases separating them. The CDR3 here is CASTRGAASDTQYF. CDR3 nucleotide sequence: TGTGCCAGCACCCGTGGGGCAGCATCGGATACGCAGTATTTT.

The chain's CDR3 is CSVGDSIYEQYF. The CDR3 DNA reads TGCAGCGTTGGGGACAGCATCTACGAGCAGTACTTC. The chain combines TRBV29-1 with TRBJ2-7, with TRBD1 matching 7 bases. V lost 4 bases and J lost 3; bases outside the gene matches: 3. CDR3 length equals 12 residues. In germline, CDR1 is SQVTM, CDR2 ANQGSEA.

Details on this clonotype: Germline is not matched at one junction end, which may reflect a read error. This sequence joins TRBV12-3 or TRBV12-4 and TRBJ2-1, with 10 bases matching TRBD2. The CDR3 runs to 15 residues. The CDR3 coding sequence is TGTGCCAGCAGTCTAGCGGGAGCGGCCTACAATGAGCAGTTCTTC. It is translated as CASSLAGAAYNEQFF.